This T cell receptor (beta chain) stems from a study of blood T cell repertoires in COVID-19. Study-level background: Collection of acute and convalescent COVID-19 samples took place in the United States, Italy and Spain. From T cells, B-cell-depleted T cells, or PBMCs came the material, which was cDNA or gDNA.

This CDR3 has 20 residues. Germline values: CDR1 SGDLS, CDR2 YYNGEE. V lost 2 bases to trimming and J lost 0 bases; unmatched junction nucleotides: 13. The table came from immunoSEQ multiplex PCR; TCRdb's copy has only in-frame clones and leaves some out. The data contain about 100,000 clones, 87% of them singletons. This clone was observed once. The receptor's source is a man between 50 and 59 years old with acute or convalescent COVID-19. The chain links TRBV9 to TRBJ2-1; TRBD2 aligns across 11 bases. The sample consisted of peripheral blood. The CDR3: CASSVLGAGTSGGSYNEQFF. The CDR3 coding sequence is TGTGCCAGCAGCGTTTTAGGGGCCGGGACTAGCGGCGGCTCCTACAATGAGCAGTTCTTC.